Sequencing of this T cell receptor beta chain was carried out in a study of T cells in Graves' hyperthyroidism and ophthalmopathy. The TCR beta CDR3 regions underwent amplification using RNA transcripts as the source. TCR CDR3 underwent first-round RT-PCR with the HTBI primer set. Using its own MiXCR run on the multiplex PCR reads, TCRdb lists one record per CDR3 protein. The sample lists some 490,000 distinct CDR3 sequences; about 20% were seen once. The CDR3 spans 13 residues. The V segment lost 4 bases and the J segment 9 bases; nucleotides outside the gene matches: 4. Germline V gene lookup returns CDR1 SGHRS and CDR2 YFSETQ.

This TCR was sampled from a woman in her 70s with Graves' ophthalmopathy. The chain employs TRBV5-1 and TRBJ2-1; 10 bases agree with TRBD2. Sequenced sample: blood. The CDR3 reads CASSQRTSGEQFF. DNA of the CDR3: TGCGCCAGCAGCCAACGGACTAGCGGTGAGCAGTTCTTC.